A selection of T cell receptor beta chains follows, all from one sample in a study of T cells in Graves' hyperthyroidism and ophthalmopathy. TCRdb called the multiplex PCR reads again in MiXCR, with one record for every CDR3 protein. The sample yields around 520,000 distinct CDR3 sequences, 14% seen once. The sample taken for sequencing was blood. The receptors derive from a woman in her thirties or forties with Graves' hyperthyroidism. CDR3s include the opening cysteine and the closing phenylalanine or tryptophan. Each record gives: V gene, clone size, D gene, J gene, CDR3 protein, CDR3 DNA. A D gene is named only where the DNA matches it firmly. For some rows the clone size is stated as once, few or many, or as a class when expanded; others skip it.

>TRBV30|many|.|TRBJ2-3
CAWSVGRADTDTQYF
TGTGCCTGGAGTGTAGGCAGGGCGGACACAGATACGCAGTATTTT
>TRBV7-2|many|TRBD1|TRBJ1-1
CASSLFSGQGLTFF
TGTGCCAGCAGCTTATTCTCGGGACAGGGGTTAACTTTCTTT
>TRBV12-3/TRBV12-4|few|TRBD1|TRBJ2-1
CASSPGQDFYNEQFF
TGTGCCAGCAGTCCCGGACAGGATTTCTACAATGAGCAGTTCTTC
>TRBV7-9|many|.|TRBJ1-1
CASSYRETEAFF
TGTGCCAGCAGCTATCGGGAGACTGAAGCTTTCTTT
>TRBV5-1|.|.|TRBJ2-7
CASSLRLGSSSYEQYF
TGCGCCAGCAGCTTGCGGCTCGGGAGTTCCTCCTACGAGCAGTACTTC
>TRBV12-5|few|.|TRBJ2-1
CASGLVRIGTRDEQFF
TGTGCTAGTGGTTTGGTACGAATAGGGACTCGGGATGAGCAGTTCTTC
>TRBV20-1|.|.|TRBJ2-3
CSARSRGGSVRTDTQYF
TGCAGTGCTAGATCCCGCGGAGGGTCTGTTCGCACAGATACGCAGTATTTT
>TRBV7-3|few|TRBD2|TRBJ2-2
CASRIAGDTGELFF
TGTGCCAGCAGGATAGCGGGAGACACCGGGGAGCTGTTTTTT
>TRBV5-1|many|TRBD2|TRBJ2-1
CASSSFSGRAGYNEQFF
TGCGCCAGCAGCTCTTTTAGCGGGAGGGCGGGCTACAATGAGCAGTTCTTC
>TRBV19|few|.|TRBJ1-1
CASITQGEAFF
TGTGCCAGTATCACGCAGGGTGAAGCTTTCTTT
>TRBV11-2|many|TRBD2|TRBJ2-7
CASSREGGLASFEYEQYF
TGTGCCAGCAGCAGAGAAGGGGGACTAGCGTCCTTTGAGTACGAGCAGTACTTC
>TRBV24-1|.|.|TRBJ2-5
CATSDFPQETQYF
TGTGCCACCAGTGATTTTCCTCAAGAGACCCAGTACTTC
>TRBV10-3|.|TRBD1|TRBJ2-3
CATRDRGADTQYF
TGTGCCACTCGGGACAGGGGTGCAGATACGCAGTATTTT
>TRBV11-3|many|.|TRBJ1-5
CASSLLDGQPQHF
TGTGCCAGCAGCCTCCTTGACGGTCAGCCCCAGCATTTT
>TRBV19|few|TRBD1|TRBJ1-5
CASSTPGQGLEGKAQHF
TGTGCCAGTAGTACTCCGGGACAGGGGCTCGAGGGTAAGGCCCAGCATTTT
>TRBV29-1|.|TRBD2|TRBJ2-2
CSVKLPGTSGRANTGELFF
TGCAGCGTTAAACTTCCCGGGACTAGCGGGAGGGCCAACACCGGGGAGCTGTTTTTT
>TRBV24-1|many|.|TRBJ2-1
CATSDNLRSPYNEQFF
TGTGCCACCAGTGACAACCTACGGTCCCCCTACAATGAGCAGTTCTTC
>TRBV12-3/TRBV12-4|many|TRBD1|TRBJ1-2
CASSLDRVKHGYTF
TGTGCCAGCAGTTTGGACAGGGTGAAGCATGGCTACACCTTC
>TRBV7-9|few|TRBD1|TRBJ1-2
CASSLAGAGGYGYTF
TGTGCCAGCAGCTTAGCGGGAGCAGGGGGCTATGGCTACACCTTC
>TRBV7-8|many|.|TRBJ2-1
CASSPLLAGNEQFF
TGTGCCAGCAGCCCGCTGCTAGCAGGCAATGAGCAGTTCTTC
>TRBV18|few|.|TRBJ2-2
CASSRRSTGNTGELFF
TGTGCCAGCTCACGCCGGTCAACCGGAAACACCGGGGAGCTGTTTTTT
>TRBV2|many|.|TRBJ2-2
CASTFEPTGELFF
TGTGCCAGCACATTTGAGCCTACCGGGGAGCTGTTTTTT
>TRBV5-1|.|.|TRBJ2-7
CASRPSSGPGLEQYF
TGCGCCAGCAGACCCTCCTCAGGGCCAGGGCTAGAGCAGTACTTC
>TRBV27|.|.|TRBJ2-7
CASSATGITYEQYF
TGTGCCAGCAGTGCTACCGGGATTACCTACGAGCAGTACTTC
>TRBV6-6|many|.|TRBJ2-5
CASSYVGKETQYF
TGTGCCAGCAGTTACGTAGGGAAAGAGACCCAGTACTTC
>TRBV11-3|few|.|TRBJ2-6
CASSLGDLALSGANVLTF
TGTGCCAGCAGCTTAGGGGATTTAGCCCTCTCTGGGGCCAACGTCCTGACTTTC
>TRBV7-7|many|.|TRBJ2-5
CASSLSEQETQYF
TGTGCTAGCAGTCTTAGCGAGCAAGAGACCCAGTACTTC
>TRBV11-2|.|TRBD2|TRBJ2-7
CASSLKLAGVRYEQYF
TGTGCCAGCAGCTTAAAACTAGCGGGAGTGCGTTACGAGCAGTACTTC
>TRBV14|many|.|TRBJ2-5
CASSPGRNLGTQYF
TGTGCCAGCAGCCCTGGTCGGAACCTCGGGACCCAGTACTTC
>TRBV12-3/TRBV12-4|many|TRBD2|TRBJ2-7
CASSGVAGGGEQYF
TGTGCCAGCAGTGGAGTAGCGGGAGGCGGCGAGCAGTACTTC
>TRBV7-2|few|TRBD2|TRBJ2-1
CASRIAGDNEQFF
TGTGCCAGCAGAATAGCGGGGGACAATGAGCAGTTCTTC
>TRBV2|many|TRBD2|TRBJ2-1
CASSEVGLASNEQFF
TGTGCCAGCAGTGAAGTGGGACTAGCGTCCAATGAGCAGTTCTTC
>TRBV30|.|.|TRBJ2-5
CACATGPVAETQYF
TGTGCCTGTGCAACAGGGCCCGTTGCGGAGACCCAGTACTTC
>TRBV6-1|.|TRBD1|TRBJ1-3
CASSPGTVLSGNTIYF
TGTGCCAGCAGTCCCGGGACAGTTCTCTCTGGAAACACCATATATTTT
>TRBV5-1|many|.|TRBJ1-1
CASSFGSDLEAFF
TGCGCCAGCAGCTTCGGGTCAGACTTAGAAGCTTTCTTT
>TRBV20-1|.|TRBD2|TRBJ2-1
CSASPGLAGLYYNEQFF
TGCAGTGCTAGTCCGGGACTAGCGGGACTATACTACAATGAGCAGTTCTTC
>TRBV5-8|.|.|TRBJ1-5
CATTLSANQPQHF
TGTGCCACCACACTATCAGCCAATCAGCCCCAGCATTTT
>TRBV19|.|.|TRBJ2-1
CASSMGTVNEQFF
TGTGCCAGTAGTATGGGGACGGTCAATGAGCAGTTCTTC
>TRBV24-1|few|TRBD2|TRBJ2-5
CATSDLSGGETQYF
TGTGCCACCAGTGATTTGTCGGGGGGAGAGACCCAGTACTTC
>TRBV27|once|.|TRBJ1-6
CASSPGTFNSPLHF
TGTGCCAGCAGTCCCGGGACATTTAATTCACCCCTCCACTTT
>TRBV20-1|few|TRBD1|TRBJ2-3
CSASRTGGGIDTQYF
TGCAGTGCTAGCCGGACAGGGGGCGGCATAGATACGCAGTATTTT
>TRBV12-3/TRBV12-4|many|TRBD1|TRBJ1-4
CAPSPTGTGVGLATNEKLFF
TGTGCCCCCTCGCCGACCGGGACAGGGGTTGGGCTTGCAACTAATGAAAAACTGTTTTTT
>TRBV19|few|.|TRBJ2-5
CASSPTLVGDAETQYF
TGTGCCAGTAGCCCCACCCTGGTGGGAGATGCGGAGACCCAGTACTTC
>TRBV20-1|many|TRBD2|TRBJ2-1
CSAGYRSGNPYNEQFF
TGCAGTGCTGGGTACCGTAGCGGGAACCCTTACAATGAGCAGTTCTTC
>TRBV4-1|few|TRBD1|TRBJ2-7
CASSQVGQGKHEQYF
TGCGCCAGCAGCCAAGTGGGACAGGGTAAACACGAGCAGTACTTC
>TRBV20-1|many|.|TRBJ2-1
CSAQRPSYNEQFF
TGCAGTGCTCAGCGGCCTAGTTACAATGAGCAGTTCTTC
>TRBV25-1|few|.|TRBJ2-1
CASRQGDGNRGEQFF
TGTGCCAGCAGACAGGGAGACGGGAATAGGGGTGAGCAGTTCTTC
>TRBV27|few|TRBD1|TRBJ1-2
CASSLSNPTGRSGYTF
TGTGCCAGCAGTTTATCGAACCCGACAGGGAGAAGTGGCTACACCTTC
>TRBV27|many|.|TRBJ2-7
CASSLGLHYEQYF
TGTGCCAGCAGTTTAGGGCTTCACTACGAGCAGTACTTC
>TRBV20-1|many|TRBD1|TRBJ1-1
CSASSGTVMNTEAFF
TGCAGTGCTAGTTCCGGGACAGTAATGAACACTGAAGCTTTCTTT
>TRBV6-5|few|.|TRBJ1-1
CASSFLQGKAFF
TGTGCCAGCAGTTTCCTACAGGGAAAGGCTTTCTTT
>TRBV24-1|many|.|TRBJ2-1
CATSDFAHDTYNEQFF
TGTGCCACCAGTGATTTTGCACATGACACCTACAATGAGCAGTTCTTC
>TRBV11-1|few|.|TRBJ2-5
CASSLEWGALETQYF
TGTGCCAGCAGCTTAGAGTGGGGGGCCTTAGAGACCCAGTACTTC
>TRBV24-1|.|.|TRBJ2-1
CATSAPGSGSHNEQFF
TGTGCCACCAGTGCCCCCGGCAGCGGAAGCCACAATGAGCAGTTCTTC
>TRBV4-1|few|.|TRBJ2-7
CASSQLLFVSRGKSYEQYF
TGCGCCAGCAGCCAACTCCTCTTCGTCAGCAGGGGAAAGTCCTACGAGCAGTACTTC
>TRBV3-1|.|TRBD2|TRBJ2-1
CASSQLGGRYNEQFF
TGTGCCAGCAGCCAACTGGGGGGGAGATACAATGAGCAGTTCTTC
>TRBV20-1|few|.|TRBJ2-6
CSARAGNSGANVLTF
TGCAGTGCTAGGGCGGGTAACTCTGGGGCCAACGTCCTGACTTTC
>TRBV3-1|many|.|TRBJ2-7
CASSQGTFSYEQYF
TGTGCCAGCAGCCAAGGGACGTTCTCCTACGAGCAGTACTTC
>TRBV5-6|few|.|TRBJ1-5
CASSLARSDQPQHF
TGTGCCAGCAGCTTGGCCCGGTCGGATCAGCCCCAGCATTTT
>TRBV29-1|.|.|TRBJ1-2
CSVRGSNYGYTF
TGCAGCGTGCGGGGTTCTAACTATGGCTACACCTTC